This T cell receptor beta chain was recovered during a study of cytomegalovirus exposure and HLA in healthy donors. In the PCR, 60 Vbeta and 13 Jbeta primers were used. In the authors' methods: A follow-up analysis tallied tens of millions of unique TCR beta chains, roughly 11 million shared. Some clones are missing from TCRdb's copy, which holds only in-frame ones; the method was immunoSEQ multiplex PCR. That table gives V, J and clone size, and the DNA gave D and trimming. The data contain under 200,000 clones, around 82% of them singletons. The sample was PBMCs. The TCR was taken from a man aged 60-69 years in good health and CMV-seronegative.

CDR3 residues: CASSVGTSSFGYEQYF. CDR3 bases: TGCGCCAGCAGCGTAGGGACTAGCTCGTTCGGCTACGAGCAGTACTTC. This chain uses TRBV5-1 with TRBJ2-7, with 9 bases matching TRBD2. The germline gives CDR1 SGHRS, CDR2 YFSETQ. CDR3 size: 16 residues. The V and J ends lost 4 bases and 3 bases, in that order; junction bases with no gene match: 11. The complete variable domain, with remaining parts taken from reference TRBV5-1 and TRBJ2-7, reads KAGVTQTPRYLIKTRGQQVTLSCSPISGHRSVSWYQQTPGQGLQFLFEYFSETQRNKGNFPGRFSGRQFSNSRSEMNVSTLELGDSALYLCASSVGTSSFGYEQYFGPGTRLTVT.